These 19 T cell receptor beta chains were all obtained from the same sample, sequenced in a study of T cell responses to AZD1222 COVID-19 vaccine listed by TCRdb under 2021. According to the study, the label for this sample's time point signals: about 28 days (+/-7) after the second vaccine dose. Library construction relied on the immunoSEQ multiplex PCR assay. Entries here come from immuneACCESS through TCRdb and include only in-frame sequences with V and J called. Some clones fail to appear in such tables; in the studies checked, an unresolved V gene covers under half of the shortfall, and the cause of the remainder is unknown. The sample table shows some 140,000 clones, and 90% to 95% are seen once. Together, the top ten hold approximately 7% of the sample. Sequences were derived from peripheral blood, sampled 28 days after the second AZD1222 dose. These receptors were taken from an adult who received the AZD1222 COVID-19 vaccine.

J is TRBJ2-3 and V is TRBV7-2; D is unclear. Germline-derived CDR1 and CDR2 are SGHTA and FQGNSA. The CDR3 extends over 12 amino acids. V was trimmed by 5 bases and J by 0 bases, leaving 3 bases between them. In DNA form, the CDR3 reads TGTGCCAGCAGCCTAAGCACAGATACGCAGTATTTT. Its protein is CASSLSTDTQYF.

This chain links TRBV6-4 with TRBJ1-6; D remains unclear. The germline V gene has CDR1 MRHNA and CDR2 SNTAGT. The V gene lost 0 bases and the J gene lost 7 bases, with 4 bases spanning the gap. The CDR3 runs 13 residues. CDR3 DNA: TGTGCCAGCAGTGACTCGGACAATTCACCCCTCCACTTT. The encoded protein is CASSDSDNSPLHF.

V is TRBV5-8 and J is TRBJ2-1, with 8 bases aligning to TRBD2. There are 18 residues in the CDR3. V lost 0 bases, J lost 3 bases, and 11 bases stayed unmatched. CDR1 is SGHTS, CDR2 YDEGEE, per germline. The CDR3 sequence: CASSLGNSGGAFYNEQFF. As DNA, the CDR3 is TGTGCCAGCAGCTTGGGGAACTCCGGGGGGGCCTTCTACAATGAGCAGTTCTTC. The full variable domain, with the rest looked up from reference TRBV5-8 and TRBJ2-1, is EAGVTQSPTHLIKTRGQQATLRCSPISGHTSVYWYQQALGLGLQFLLWYDEGEERNRGNFPPRFSGRQFPNYSSELNVNALELEDSALYLCASSLGNSGGAFYNEQFFGPGTRLTVL.

The chain carries TRBV30 and TRBJ1-5, with D possibly matching TRBD1 (5 bases). Trimming shortened V by 2 bases and J by 5 bases, and 10 bases separated the two germline ends. CDR3 length: 13 residues. In germline, CDR1 is GTSNPN, CDR2 SVGIG (reference sequence). The DNA for the CDR3 is TGTGCCTGGAGTCCCGGGGGGGATCAGCCCCAGCATTTT. As protein: CAWSPGGDQPQHF.

V gene TRBV5-6 combines with J gene TRBJ1-6; 7 bases match TRBD1. Germline CDR1 and CDR2: SGHDT and YYEEEE. CDR3 length: 16 residues. The junction had 3 bases not matched to a gene; V was cut back by 0 bases and J by 3 bases. In nucleotides, the CDR3 is TGTGCCAGCAGCTTGGTAGGGGGCGACTATAATTCACCCCTCCACTTT. It translates to CASSLVGGDYNSPLHF.

The chain carries TRBV30 and TRBJ1-2; 7 bases map to TRBD1. The CDR3 has 13 amino acids. V shed 2 bases and J 5 bases; nucleotides not matched to a gene: 5. Germline-derived CDR1 and CDR2 are GTSNPN and SVGIG (reference sequence). CDR3 amino acids: CAWSRQGGYGYTF. CDR3 nucleotide sequence: TGTGCCTGGAGTCGGCAGGGGGGATATGGCTACACCTTC. The full variable domain, its missing parts supplied by reference TRBV30 and TRBJ1-2, is SQTIHQWPATLVQPVGSPLSLECTVEGTSNPNLYWYRQAAGRGLQLLFYSVGIGQISSEVPQNLSASRPQDRQFILSSKKLLLSDSGFYLCAWSRQGGYGYTFGSGTRLTVV.

The rearrangement joins TRBV27 to TRBJ1-2; no clear D gene. V dropped 3 bases and J dropped 6 bases, with 11 bases sitting between them. Germline CDR1 reads MNHEY; CDR2 reads SMNVEV (reference sequence). The CDR3 spans 13 residues. CDR3 coding DNA: TGTGCCAGCAGTTTTGGGAGATCGAATGGCTACACCTTC. The encoded protein is CASSFGRSNGYTF.

V gene TRBV10-3 combines with J gene TRBJ1-1; D remains ambiguous. Germline CDR1 reads ENHRY; CDR2 reads SYGVKD. The CDR3 length is 11 residues. V gave up 5 bases and J gave up 4 bases, with 5 bases separating them. The CDR3 region is CAISLGTEAFF. The CDR3 DNA follows: TGTGCCATCAGTCTTGGCACTGAAGCTTTCTTT.

The gene calls are TRBV27 and TRBJ2-1, with D possibly being TRBD2 (5 bases). This CDR3 has 13 residues. The V gene's germline CDR1 is MNHEY and CDR2 SMNVEV (reference sequence). Trimming shortened V by 5 bases and J by 11 bases, and 16 bases separated the two germline ends. The CDR3 DNA reads as TGTGCCAGCAGTCCCCCACGACTAACCAAGCAGTTCTTC. This encodes CASSPPRLTKQFF.

The J gene is TRBJ1-2, the V gene TRBV9; D call uncertain. Germline V gives CDR1 SGDLS, CDR2 YYNGEE. Deletions cut 4 bases from V and 4 bases from J, with 11 bases between. The CDR3 is 13 amino acids. The CDR3 DNA reads as TGTGCCAGCAGCTCCACAGCTTCCTATGGCTACACCTTC. Protein sequence: CASSSTASYGYTF.

V and J are TRBV2 and TRBJ1-1; D remains unclear. The CDR3 covers 13 residues. Germline assignment: CDR1 SNHLY and CDR2 FYNNEI. V was clipped by 4 bases and J by 2 bases, with 8 bases between them. CDR3 nucleotides: TGTGCCAGCAGTGCTGACGGAAACACTGAAGCTTTCTTT. It codes for CASSADGNTEAFF.

The chain employs TRBV3-1 (or the pseudogene TRBV3-2) and TRBJ2-5; 9 nucleotides align to TRBD2. This CDR3 region has 18 residues. V was clipped by 1 base and J by 5 bases; unmatched bases: 14. Germline values: CDR1 LGHDT, CDR2 YNNKEL (reference sequence). For the CDR3, the DNA is TGTGCCAGCAGCCAAGGAATCGGAGCGGGGGGCCAGCGGGAGACCCAGTACTTC. This translates into CASSQGIGAGGQRETQYF.

The CDR3: CASSLQEGKLFF. CDR3 nucleotide sequence: TGTGCCAGCAGCCTCCAGGAGGGAAAACTGTTTTTT. The J gene is TRBJ1-4, the V gene TRBV7-9; no clear D gene. There are 12 residues in the CDR3. Between the trimmed V and J ends, which lost 5 bases and 10 bases, there was a span of 11 bases. Germline V CDR1 and CDR2: SEHNR, FQNEAQ (reference sequence). The full variable domain, its missing parts supplied by reference TRBV7-9 and TRBJ1-4, is DTGVSQNPRHKITKRGQNVTFRCDPISEHNRLYWYRQTLGQGPEFLTYFQNEAQLEKSRLLSDRFSAERPKGSFSTLEIQRTEQGDSAMYLCASSLQEGKLFFGSGTQLSVL.

The CDR3 coding sequence is TGCGCCAGCAGCTTACAGATCGGGGAGACCCAGTACTTC. Its translation is CASSLQIGETQYF. The V call is TRBV5-1, the J call TRBJ2-5; D ambiguous. The germline V and J ends were trimmed by 2 bases and 5 bases, with 10 bases remaining between them. Germline V gene lookup returns CDR1 SGHRS and CDR2 YFSETQ. CDR3 length equals 13 residues. Looking up the rest from reference TRBV5-1 and TRBJ2-5 gives the full variable domain: KAGVTQTPRYLIKTRGQQVTLSCSPISGHRSVSWYQQTPGQGLQFLFEYFSETQRNKGNFPGRFSGRQFSNSRSEMNVSTLELGDSALYLCASSLQIGETQYFGPGTRLLVL.

V gene TRBV12-3 or TRBV12-4 combines with J gene TRBJ1-2; tentatively, D is TRBD1 (5 bases). The CDR3 runs 13 residues. The ends were cut back, 8 bases at V and 8 bases at J, with 18 bases in the middle. CDR3 sequence (DNA): TGTGCCAGCGGGGCAAGGAAGGGTCGGGGCTACACCTTC. It translates to CASGARKGRGYTF.

This chain joins TRBV7-8 and TRBJ2-7; unclear D gene. The germline CDR1 and CDR2 sequences are SGHVS and FQNEAQ. V was pared by 4 bases and J by 5 bases, with 9 bases between. CDR3 length: 12 residues. The CDR3: CASSWGKNEQYF. The CDR3 nucleotides are TGTGCCAGCAGCTGGGGAAAAAACGAGCAGTACTTC.

The V gene is TRBV7-2, the J gene TRBJ2-4; TRBD1 agrees at 7 bases. The CDR3 is made up of 15 amino acids. V lost 4 bases and J lost 6; bases outside the gene matches: 9. Germline V CDR1 and CDR2: SGHTA, FQGNSA. CDR3 bases: TGTGCCAGCAGCTGGGACAGCCGAGCCCGAAACATTCAGTACTTC. This sequence encodes CASSWDSRARNIQYF.

The genes are TRBV5-1 and TRBJ1-5; no definite D call. Germline CDR1 and CDR2: SGHRS and YFSETQ. The CDR3 runs 17 residues. The V and J ends lost 1 base and 1 base respectively, with 15 bases between them. The CDR3 bases are TGCGCCAGCAGCTTGACTTTCCCGCGGCGCAGCAATCAGCCCCAGCATTTT. The encoded protein is CASSLTFPRRSNQPQHF.

The chain combines TRBV6-5 with TRBJ2-2; D gene unclear. CDR3 size: 13 residues. CDR1 and CDR2 (germline): MNHEY, SVGAGI. Trimming removed 1 base at V and 4 bases at J, with 4 bases between. CDR3 loop: CASSYLGTGELFF. The DNA of the CDR3 is TGTGCCAGCAGTTACTTGGGCACCGGGGAGCTGTTTTTT.